The sequence of this T cell receptor beta chain was determined in a study of OX40 agonist ivuxolimab in advanced cancers. About the full investigation: Ivuxolimab was a fully human IgG2 agonistic monoclonal antibody targeting the costimulatory receptor OX40 (CD134). Partial responses were achieved by three dose-escalation patients, of whom one had hepatocellular carcinoma and two had cutaneous melanoma. Peripheral TCRbeta sequencing was intended to test whether TCR sequence diversity was altered and clonal T-cell expansion was caused by ivuxolimab. Prior anti-PD-1, anti-PD-L1 or anti-CTLA-4 therapy was permitted, and checkpoint inhibitors had been received by roughly 42% of dose-escalation patients. Of the roughly 51 patients in dose escalation, 19 had hepatocellular carcinoma, some 15 had melanoma, 9 had renal cell carcinoma and 9 had head and neck cancer. In the dose-escalation cohort, 70% to 85% of patients were male, and the mean age was approximately 60 years, with a range of about 23 to 85. The paper covers the monotherapy dose-escalation part of the phase I ivuxolimab trial, which included N of about 56 patients. Intravenous ivuxolimab was administered to patients every 2 weeks at six dose levels: 0.01, 0.1, 0.3, 1.5, 3 and 10 mg/kg. Broad study findings and their caveats: Low levels of normalized T-cell clonal expansion were also seen in some patients who did not respond. In the 0.1-3.0 mg/kg groups, partial responders were among the patients with the lowest normalized peripheral clonal expansion, particularly in CD8+ T cells. The antigen specificity of the peripheral T cells that underwent clonal expansion was not determined. After ivuxolimab, CD8+ T cells had more expanded clones than CD4+ T cells on average. At doses of 0.1 to 3.0 mg/kg, clonal expansion of both CD4+ and CD8+ T cells in blood was seen between baseline and week 6.

From the cysteine up to the phenylalanine, the CDR3 has a length of 17 residues. Only the CDR3 portion is preserved as DNA: 51 bases, with reading frame beginning at the first base. From the germline V gene, CDR1 is SGHTA and CDR2 is FQGNSA. The germline V end is reduced by 1 base and the J end by 7 bases; junction bases left unmatched: 12. For sequencing of the TCRbeta CDR3 region, genomic DNA was extracted from the sorted cells. The immunoSEQ Assay was used to sequence the TCRbeta CDR3 regions. As stored in TCRdb, this immuneACCESS dataset retains in-frame rearrangements with V and J assigned. A fraction of the clones does not appear; measured against another copy, unresolved V genes explain less than half of the discrepancy, and the remainder lacks a known reason. The sample table holds about 83,000 clones, of which roughly 87% were seen once. Roughly 0.71% of the sample is held by the ten biggest clonotypes.

The trial excluded patients who had a history of autoimmune disease or who were on systemic immunosuppression. In every dose cohort, peripheral blood was drawn for TCR sequencing at baseline, cycle 4 day 1, and cycle 7 day 1. Samples came from an open-label, multicenter, first-in-human phase I dose-escalation trial of ivuxolimab. Adults with locally advanced or metastatic head and neck squamous cell, hepatocellular, melanoma or renal cell carcinoma were enrolled in the trial. Before TCR sequencing, CD4+ T cells and CD8+ T cells from peripheral blood were sorted into separate populations. A few counts support this clone. The target of this receptor is not known. Base qualities are not provided; no much larger clone lies one nucleotide away.

The receptor was isolated from an adult with an advanced solid tumor such as melanoma, head and neck, liver or kidney cancer. The V gene is TRBV7-2 and the J gene is TRBJ2-1; the junction holds 8 bases that match TRBD1. Sequencing used CD4+ or CD8+ T cells sorted from blood, obtained in a trial of the OX40 agonist ivuxolimab. The CDR3 corresponds to CASSLVWRQGARNEQFF. The DNA is TGTGCCAGCAGCTTAGTCTGGCGTCAGGGGGCGAGAAATGAGCAGTTCTTC.